This TCR beta chain is drawn from a study of blood T cell repertoires in COVID-19 (dated by TCRdb to the early 2020s). In the study overall: Samples covering the acute and convalescent phases of COVID-19 were provided by collaborators in the United States, Italy and Spain. The sample metadata nearly always contained a de-identified subject ID, COVID-19 status, age in years and sex. Samples came from the ongoing ImmuneRACE study (first 160 participants) plus 1,254 subjects from 6 global collaborators. Subjects who had been exposed to COVID-19, were actively infected with it, or had recovered from it provided the deeply sampled blood TCRbeta repertoires that made up the dataset. The repertoires were released in a freely available public database intended as a resource for research on the immune response to SARS-CoV-2. The material from the prospective study consisted of cDNA or gDNA derived from T cells, B-cell-depleted T cells, or PBMCs. Where available, HLA class I and class II types were obtained from metadata supplied by the sample provider rather than from assay-based typing.

Its CDR3 holds 15 amino acids, cysteine through phenylalanine. The retained sequence is limited to the CDR3, 45 bases, with the frame set at the first base. CDR1 and CDR2 (LGHNA, YNFKEQ) derive from the germline V gene. The germline V end is reduced by 4 bases and the J end by 1 base; junction bases left unmatched: 2. In regard to this clone: Its antigen is still unknown. No much larger clonotype is one base removed from it; base qualities were not supplied.

The collaborating institutions used their own protocols to collect whole blood in K2EDTA tubes. For TCRbeta analysis, collaborators shipped samples as frozen whole blood, isolated PBMCs, or DNA extracted from either of those sample types. General findings and caveats noted by the study authors: How much clinical and demographic metadata was included differed by source and by participant, and the metadata was provided uncurated.

The immunoSEQ Assay, a bias-controlled multiplex PCR, was used to amplify TCRbeta CDR3 regions from genomic DNA. Regarding the original processing steps: The number of nucleated cells in each sample was estimated from the amplification of reference gene primers within the assay. To quantify the absolute abundance of each unique TCRbeta CDR3 rearrangement, sequence reads were collapsed and filtered. Productive Simpson clonality was computed per sample as the square root of Simpson's diversity index over productive rearrangements. Sourced from immuneACCESS, this table was stored by TCRdb with only in-frame sequences that have V and J called. A share of the clones is absent; for the studies checked, an unresolved V gene accounts for under half, and the remainder has no known explanation. V, J and clone size derive from that table, while D and trimming were established from the DNA sequence. The sample contains 150,000 or so clones, approximately 86% of them found a single time. The top ten clonotypes cover roughly 8.2% of the sample.

Sequencing was done on a sample of peripheral blood. The TCR originated in a man between 60 and 70 years old with acute or convalescent COVID-19. The chain is assembled from TRBV4-2 and TRBJ2-2; the central 8 bases match TRBD2. The nucleotide sequence reads TGTGCCAGCAGCCTTCTAGCGGGGAACACCGGGGAGCTGTTTTTT. Its translation is CASSLLAGNTGELFF.